Here is one T cell receptor (beta chain) with its context. Its antigen is undetermined. The CDR3 runs 16 residues. Germline V CDR1 and CDR2: SGDLS, YYNGEE. V gave up 0 bases and J gave up 1 base, with 13 bases separating them. The record originates from a study of OX40 agonist ivuxolimab in advanced cancers. About the study: Every 2 weeks, ivuxolimab was infused into the patients intravenously at between 0.01 and 10 mg/kg. The diagnoses of dose-escalation patients were hepatocellular carcinoma, melanoma, renal cell or head and neck cancer. Overall study findings and caveats: The work left the antigen specificity of expanded peripheral T cells undetermined. At 0.1-3.0 mg/kg, partial responders had clonal expansion among the lowest observed.

TCRdb's table, derived via immunoSEQ multiplex PCR, lists solely in-frame clones and lacks some. Here the sample spans 50,000 to 75,000 clones, 92% being singletons. The gene calls are TRBV9 and TRBJ2-5; maybe TRBD1 (6 bases). The receptor was isolated from an adult with an advanced solid tumor such as melanoma, head and neck, liver or kidney cancer. The starting material was CD4+ or CD8+ T cells sorted from blood, obtained in a trial of the OX40 agonist ivuxolimab. DNA for the CDR3: TGTGCCAGCAGCGTAGCTGTGGGGGCCTCCCAAGAGACCCAGTACTTC. This codes for CASSVAVGASQETQYF.